The clone carrying this T cell receptor beta chain turned up a few times. Its antigen is not known. Sample time point: patch test 3, about 24 weeks after DPC sensitization. Noted treatment: therapeutic diphenylcyclopropenone sensitization with weekly scalp DPC. The data were taken from a study of human T cells and chemical hapten exposure. Study-level results: Positively correlated with patch test score were the counts of PT1 expanded TCRs. Compared to controls, expanded TCRs made significantly more large clusters of similar CDR3s.

Germline V gives CDR1 SEHNR, CDR2 FQNEAQ (reference sequence). The CDR3 has 15 residues. V was shortened by 5 bases and J by 8 bases, with 18 bases between the two germline ends. TCRdb ran MiXCR on the RACE reads and lists one entry per CDR3 protein. The data hold 150,000 to 200,000 distinct CDR3 sequences, with 28% observed a single time. The sequence was obtained from a woman under 30 with alopecia areata. Some clones in this sample may be carry-over from other donors' samples. The rearrangement links TRBV7-9 to TRBJ1-4, with D possibly being TRBD1 (6 bases). The sample consisted of whole blood, taken in connection with sensitization to the hapten diphenylcyclopropenone (DPC). The CDR3 sequence is CASSHTGDRREKLFF. The CDR3 region has the DNA TGTGCCAGCAGCCATACAGGAGACAGGAGAGAAAAACTGTTTTTT.